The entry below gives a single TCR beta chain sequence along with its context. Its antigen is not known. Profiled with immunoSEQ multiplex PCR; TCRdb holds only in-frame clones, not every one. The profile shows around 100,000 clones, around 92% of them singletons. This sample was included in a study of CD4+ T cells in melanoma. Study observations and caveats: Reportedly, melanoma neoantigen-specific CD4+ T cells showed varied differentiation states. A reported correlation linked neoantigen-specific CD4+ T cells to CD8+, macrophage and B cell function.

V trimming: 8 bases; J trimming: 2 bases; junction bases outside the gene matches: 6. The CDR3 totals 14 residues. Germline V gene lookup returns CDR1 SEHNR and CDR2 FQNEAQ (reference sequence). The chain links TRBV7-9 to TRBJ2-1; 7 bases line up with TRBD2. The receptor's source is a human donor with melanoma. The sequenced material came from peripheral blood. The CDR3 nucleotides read TGTGCCAGCGGGGGGGAGGGCCCCTACAATGAGCAGTTCTTC. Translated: CASGGEGPYNEQFF.